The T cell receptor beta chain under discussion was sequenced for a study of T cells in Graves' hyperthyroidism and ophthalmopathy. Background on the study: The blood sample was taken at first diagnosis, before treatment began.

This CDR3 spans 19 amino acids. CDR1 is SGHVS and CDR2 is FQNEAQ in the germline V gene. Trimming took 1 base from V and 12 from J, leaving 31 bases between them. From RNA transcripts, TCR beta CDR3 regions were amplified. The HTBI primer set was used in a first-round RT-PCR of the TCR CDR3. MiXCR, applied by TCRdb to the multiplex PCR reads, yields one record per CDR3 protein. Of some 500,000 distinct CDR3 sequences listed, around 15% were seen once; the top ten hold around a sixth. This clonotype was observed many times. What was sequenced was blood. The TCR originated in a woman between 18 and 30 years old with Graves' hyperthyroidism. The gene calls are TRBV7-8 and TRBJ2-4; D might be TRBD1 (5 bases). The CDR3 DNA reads TGTGCCAGCAGCTTAGGAAGGCCTAGGGGTTCTAGTGGGATGGACGCTCAGTACTTC. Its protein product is CASSLGRPRGSSGMDAQYF. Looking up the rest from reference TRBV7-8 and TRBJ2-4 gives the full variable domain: GAGVSQSPRYKVAKRGQDVALRCDPISGHVSLFWYQQALGQGPEFLTYFQNEAQLDKSGLPSDRFFAERPEGSVSTLKIQRTQQEDSAVYLCASSLGRPRGSSGMDAQYFGAGTRLSVL.